Below, one T cell receptor beta chain is given with its context. Its antigen is unidentified. The CDR3 runs to 15 residues. Germline V gene data show CDR1 as GTSNPN and CDR2 as SVGIG (reference sequence). This entry is derived from a study of monozygotic twins with inflammatory bowel disease. General study points: Healthy co-twins had higher TCRbeta inverse Simpson diversity than their IBD twins.

TCRdb reprocessed the 5' RACE reads and reports one entry per CDR3 protein, with no DNA. This repertoire comprises around 380,000 distinct CDR3 sequences; its ten largest clones make up around 2.4%. A 2.5 ml blood sample was drawn per donor. Specimen: blood. This receptor was obtained from a human donor with ulcerative colitis or Crohn's disease, or a healthy co-twin of an affected twin (not recorded which). This chain links TRBV30 with TRBJ2-1. The CDR3 sequence is CAWSVTGKALNEQFF.